What follows is one T cell receptor (beta chain) and its context. Its binding antigen is unknown. Base quality data are lacking; no much larger clone is found one base away. In the germline V gene, CDR1 corresponds to SGHAT and CDR2 to FQNNGV. Including cysteine and phenylalanine, the CDR3 has 14 amino acids. The sequence is cut down to CDR3 DNA, 42 bases in frame from base 1. The junction carries 15 bases between V and J, which are trimmed by 5 bases and 5 bases respectively. The data originate from a study of technical replicates of blood from several donors (dated by TCRdb to 2016 to 2017). Receptors were amplified or captured by the immunoSEQ multiplex PCR assay. TCRdb took over this immuneACCESS table, retaining in-frame rearrangements with V and J assigned. Such tables are incomplete; in checked studies, under half of the missing clones stem from an unresolved V gene, and the remainder is unexplained. The sample yields roughly 60,000 clones; 75% to 90% were counted once. Approximately 5% of the sample is in the top ten clones.

This clonotype was sampled from a human donor in good health. Some clones in this sample may be carry-over from other donors' samples. This receptor chain uses TRBV11-2 and TRBJ1-1; tentative D gene TRBD1, with 5 bases matching. The sequencing sample was made of PBMCs. CDR3 loop: CASSLGTFATEAFF. In nucleotide form, the sequence is TGTGCCAGCAGCCTCGGGACTTTCGCTACTGAAGCTTTCTTT. Full variable domain (CDR3 extended with the reference TRBV11-2 and TRBJ1-1 proteins): EAGVAQSPRYKIIEKRQSVAFWCNPISGHATLYWYQQILGQGPKLLIQFQNNGVVDDSQLPKDRFSAERLKGVDSTLKIQPAKLEDSAVYLCASSLGTFATEAFFGQGTRLTVV.